Listed below are T cell receptor beta chains from one sample, sequenced in a study of neoadjuvant nivolumab and ipilimumab in lung cancer. The assay was immunoSEQ multiplex PCR, and TCRdb's table has in-frame clones only and misses some. The sample lists some 26,000 clones; more than 75% were seen once. The sequences come from tumor tissue, collected after neoadjuvant nivolumab, alone or with ipilimumab, at or shortly before surgery. The receptors stem from an adult with non-small cell lung cancer. CDR3s include the opening cysteine and the closing phenylalanine or tryptophan. Fields, in order: V gene, clone size, J gene, D gene, CDR3 DNA, CDR3 protein. D genes are given only for firm matches. For some rows the clone size is stated as once, few or many, or as a class when expanded; others skip it.

v_call: TRBV29-1
clone_size: once
j_call: TRBJ1-2
d_call: -
cdr3_nt: TGCAGCGTTGAAGGATGGGGGGGAGGCTACACCTTC
cdr3_aa: CSVEGWGGGYTF

v_call: TRBV4-1
clone_size: once
j_call: TRBJ2-1
d_call: -
cdr3_nt: TGCGCCAGCAGCCTTTCTCGACAGCCTCCCCCGAATGAGCAGTTCTTC
cdr3_aa: CASSLSRQPPPNEQFF

v_call: TRBV30
clone_size: -
j_call: TRBJ1-1
d_call: -
cdr3_nt: TGTGCCTGGGACCCCTTGGGGAGCGGTGAAGCTTTCTTT
cdr3_aa: CAWDPLGSGEAFF

v_call: TRBV7-2
clone_size: -
j_call: TRBJ2-7
d_call: -
cdr3_nt: TGTGCCAGCAGCTTAGGGACTGTGCAGTACTTC
cdr3_aa: CASSLGTVQYF

v_call: TRBV7-9
clone_size: -
j_call: TRBJ2-3
d_call: -
cdr3_nt: TGTGCCAGCAGACCAGGGGGGGGCACAGATACGCAGTATTTT
cdr3_aa: CASRPGGGTDTQYF

v_call: TRBV30
clone_size: -
j_call: TRBJ2-5
d_call: TRBD2
cdr3_nt: TGTGCCTGGAGCGCCGGGACTAGTAGGAAGACCCAGTACTTC
cdr3_aa: CAWSAGTSRKTQYF

v_call: TRBV2
clone_size: few
j_call: TRBJ2-3
d_call: -
cdr3_nt: TGTGCCAGCAGCCGAGAGGCTTTGGGGGGAGATACGCAGTATTTT
cdr3_aa: CASSREALGGDTQYF

v_call: TRBV28
clone_size: -
j_call: TRBJ1-2
d_call: -
cdr3_nt: TGTGCCAGTCAGGGTGGTGGCTACACCTTC
cdr3_aa: CASQGGGYTF

v_call: TRBV6-5
clone_size: -
j_call: TRBJ1-2
d_call: -
cdr3_nt: TGTGCCAGCAGTTCATCGACGCTCAACTATGGCTACACCTTC
cdr3_aa: CASSSSTLNYGYTF

v_call: TRBV29-1
clone_size: -
j_call: TRBJ2-1
d_call: -
cdr3_nt: TGCAGCGCTGATCCCGGAGGGGGTCTCAATGAGCAGTTCTTC
cdr3_aa: CSADPGGGLNEQFF

v_call: TRBV5-1
clone_size: few
j_call: TRBJ2-1
d_call: TRBD2
cdr3_nt: TGCGCCAGCAGCTTTAGCGGGATTGGAAATGAGCAGTTCTTC
cdr3_aa: CASSFSGIGNEQFF

v_call: TRBV10-2
clone_size: -
j_call: TRBJ2-7
d_call: TRBD1
cdr3_nt: TGCGCCAGCGCCGATCCGACAGGGGTCTTTACCTACGAGCAGTACTTC
cdr3_aa: CASADPTGVFTYEQYF

v_call: TRBV9
clone_size: -
j_call: TRBJ2-4
d_call: -
cdr3_nt: TGTGCCAGCAGCGTAACGGGAGCCAAAAACATTCAGTACTTC
cdr3_aa: CASSVTGAKNIQYF

v_call: TRBV29-1
clone_size: -
j_call: TRBJ2-3
d_call: -
cdr3_nt: TGCAGCGTTGAAGAGGGGTATACGCAGTATTTT
cdr3_aa: CSVEEGYTQYF

v_call: TRBV7-6
clone_size: -
j_call: TRBJ2-7
d_call: -
cdr3_nt: TGTGCCAGCAGCCCCAGGGAGTTCTCCTACGAGCAGTACTTC
cdr3_aa: CASSPREFSYEQYF

v_call: TRBV11-3
clone_size: -
j_call: TRBJ1-1
d_call: -
cdr3_nt: TGTGCCAGCAGCTTAGCCCGGGACCGGGGTACTGAAGCTTTCTTT
cdr3_aa: CASSLARDRGTEAFF

v_call: TRBV9
clone_size: -
j_call: TRBJ2-1
d_call: TRBD2
cdr3_nt: TGTGCCAGCAGCGCGGCCCCCGGGACTAGCGGGAGGGGGTACAATGAGCAGTTCTTC
cdr3_aa: CASSAAPGTSGRGYNEQFF

v_call: TRBV18
clone_size: -
j_call: TRBJ1-5
d_call: TRBD1
cdr3_nt: TGTGCCAGCTCACCGGTAACAGGGGGCGATCAGCCCCAGCATTTT
cdr3_aa: CASSPVTGGDQPQHF

v_call: TRBV5-6
clone_size: -
j_call: TRBJ1-5
d_call: TRBD1
cdr3_nt: TGTGCCAGCAGCGGGCCGGGACAGTATAGCAATCAGCCCCAGCATTTT
cdr3_aa: CASSGPGQYSNQPQHF

v_call: TRBV2
clone_size: -
j_call: TRBJ1-2
d_call: TRBD1
cdr3_nt: TGTGCCAGCAGTGGGACAGGGTGGGATGGCTACACCTTC
cdr3_aa: CASSGTGWDGYTF

v_call: TRBV5-1
clone_size: -
j_call: TRBJ2-3
d_call: -
cdr3_nt: TGCGCCAGCAGCTTGGTCACCAGTGCCCGGCGCGAGTATTTT
cdr3_aa: CASSLVTSARREYF

v_call: TRBV30
clone_size: -
j_call: TRBJ2-6
d_call: -
cdr3_nt: TGTGCCTGCAAAGTGGGCTCTGGGGCCAACGTCCTGACTTTC
cdr3_aa: CACKVGSGANVLTF

v_call: TRBV20-1
clone_size: -
j_call: TRBJ1-1
d_call: -
cdr3_nt: TGCAGTGTTCGTCCGGGCACTGAAGCTTTCTTT
cdr3_aa: CSVRPGTEAFF

v_call: TRBV7-8
clone_size: -
j_call: TRBJ1-1
d_call: -
cdr3_nt: TGTGCCAGCAGCTTAGGAATGGCCAACACTGAAGCTTTCTTT
cdr3_aa: CASSLGMANTEAFF

v_call: TRBV29-1
clone_size: -
j_call: TRBJ2-1
d_call: -
cdr3_nt: TGCAGCGTTGTGTCAAGGAGTTTCGATGAGCAGTTCTTC
cdr3_aa: CSVVSRSFDEQFF

v_call: TRBV14
clone_size: once
j_call: TRBJ2-5
d_call: TRBD2
cdr3_nt: TGTGCCAGCAGTCTTTCTAGCGGGCAAGAGACCCAGTACTTC
cdr3_aa: CASSLSSGQETQYF

v_call: TRBV9
clone_size: -
j_call: TRBJ2-2
d_call: -
cdr3_nt: TGTGCCAGCAGCGTAGACTTCGACACCGGGGAGCTGTTTTTT
cdr3_aa: CASSVDFDTGELFF

v_call: TRBV5-1
clone_size: few
j_call: TRBJ2-7
d_call: TRBD1
cdr3_nt: TGCGCCAGCACAAGGGGGCTTAGCTCCTACGAGCAGTACTTC
cdr3_aa: CASTRGLSSYEQYF

v_call: TRBV7-2
clone_size: once
j_call: TRBJ2-7
d_call: -
cdr3_nt: TGTGCCAGCAGCTCGGCCGGACTAAATACGGACGAGCAGTACTTC
cdr3_aa: CASSSAGLNTDEQYF

v_call: TRBV2
clone_size: once
j_call: TRBJ1-2
d_call: -
cdr3_nt: TGTGCCAGCAGTGAATCGGCAGTTCCTTATGGCTACACCTTC
cdr3_aa: CASSESAVPYGYTF

v_call: TRBV7-7
clone_size: -
j_call: TRBJ2-7
d_call: -
cdr3_nt: TGTGCTAGCAGCTCAACCAGTGTCCCCTACGAGCAGTACTTC
cdr3_aa: CASSSTSVPYEQYF